The clone carrying this T cell receptor (beta chain) is medium-sized (0.01 to 0.1%) within its sample. Antigen unknown. Time point in this sample: baseline, week 1 (first vaccination visit). The treatment was: pre-vaccination baseline after standard-of-care therapy. Each donor presented with a new WHO grade 3 or 4 astrocytoma that tested IDH1-mutant and showed ATRX loss. The repertoire was sequenced with immunoSEQ multiplex PCR; TCRdb's copy has only in-frame clones and lacks some. The repertoire holds 15,000 to 20,000 clones, with nearly 97% as singletons. The data originate from a study of a mutant IDH1 vaccine in newly diagnosed glioma. Study-level background: Sex among treated patients split 62.5% male, around 40% female; mean age was roughly 40 years. Most had both radiotherapy and temozolomide beforehand; others had only one.

Study-wide results and limits: Detectable vaccine-induced immune responses arose in more than 85% of patients.

This clonotype was sampled from a woman younger than 35 with glioma. Some clones in this sample may be carry-over from other donors' samples. Sequencing was performed on peripheral blood mononuclear cells (PBMCs), taken from a glioma patient treated with radiotherapy, temozolomide or both.

The CDR3 coding sequence is TGCGCCAGCAGCCAAGATAGACGTTTGTACTTC. As protein: CASSQDRRLYF. The rearrangement links TRBV4-3 to TRBJ2-7; D uncertain. The germline CDR1 and CDR2 sequences are LGHNA and YSLEER. The ends were cut back, 0 bases at V and 12 bases at J, with 9 bases in the middle. The CDR3 has 11 amino acids.